This TCR beta chain was sequenced for a study of T cell repertoires in cytomegalovirus infection. TCRdb re-derived calls from the reads in MiXCR, one entry per CDR3 protein. The data contain about 360,000 distinct CDR3 sequences, 15% to 20% of them singletons. This clonotype was seen many times. The sequence was collected from a human donor in good health (CMV status not recorded). Some clones in this sample may be carry-over from other donors' samples. The sample comprised PBMCs.

CDR3 bases: TGTGCCAGCAGCTTAGTTGGGGCCAACGTCCTGACTTTC. Translated, it gives CASSLVGANVLTF. The V call is TRBV7-2, the J call TRBJ2-6, with D unresolved. There are 13 residues in the CDR3. Deletions cut 1 base from V and 3 bases from J, with 1 base between. The germline V gene encodes CDR1 SGHTA and CDR2 FQGNSA.